This TCR beta chain was recorded in a study of T cells expressing NK-cell markers. Overall study results and limits: The CD3+CD56-NKG2C+ fraction of several donors was also led by these clonotypes.

Notes on this clonotype: Its cognate antigen is unknown.

The V gene's germline CDR1 is SEHNR and CDR2 FQNEAQ (reference sequence). CDR3 size: 13 residues. TCRdb processed the 5' RACE reads again and assigns one entry to each CDR3 protein, with no DNA. Its listing shows 120,000 to 150,000 distinct CDR3 sequences. The rearrangement links TRBV7-9 to TRBJ1-1; TCRdb names TRBD1, which stays unverified in the absence of DNA. Sequencing was carried out using blood T cells: a sorted CD56 or NKG2C T cell subset, CD4+ or CD8+ T cells, or bulk PBMC T cells (not recorded which). This TCR derives from a man younger than 35 in good health. The CDR3 spells CASSSSTGTEAFF.